The source of this TCR beta chain is a study of T cells in Graves' hyperthyroidism and ophthalmopathy. Thyroid ultrasound, orbital computed tomography, clinical symptoms, and serum thyroxine and TRAb underpinned diagnoses. Amplification yielded TCR beta CDR3 regions, with RNA transcripts as the source. First-round RT-PCR with HTBI primers amplified the TCR CDR3 region. TCRdb re-derived calls from the multiplex PCR reads in MiXCR, one entry per CDR3 protein. The table lists 660,000 or so distinct CDR3 sequences, less than 25% of them singletons, with roughly a third in the top ten. Deletions cut 6 bases from V and 1 base from J, with 9 bases between. The germline V gene has CDR1 WSHSY and CDR2 SAAADI. The CDR3 sequence is 13 residues long.

Specimen: blood. The clonotype was recovered from a man aged 25 to 40 with Graves' ophthalmopathy. The V gene is TRBV10-2, the J gene TRBJ1-1; D remains unclear. The CDR3 coding sequence is TGCGCCAGCAGAGTAAAACCGAACACTGAAGCTTTCTTT. Encoded protein: CASRVKPNTEAFF.